This T cell receptor beta chain stems from a study of graft-versus-host responses after intestinal transplantation. Turning to the study itself: Every recipient underwent anti-thymocyte globulin induction, then tacrolimus and steroids for 2 to 3 years.

Here immunoSEQ multiplex PCR was the method, and the copy in TCRdb shows in-frame clones only, minus some. The sample yields about 36,000 clones, approximately 95% seen once. V was clipped by 4 bases and J by 3 bases; unmatched bases: 3. The CDR3 extends over 13 amino acids. Germline lookup yields CDR1 SGHNT and CDR2 YYREEE (reference sequence). With regard to this clone: Its antigen is unidentified.

The source is a human donor who was the organ donor for an intestinal transplant. The sequencing here drew on unstimulated CD4+ T cells sorted from spleen or lymph node cells, taken before transplant. This chain uses TRBV5-4 with TRBJ1-2; 7 nucleotides align to TRBD1. CDR3 in amino acids: CASSVGGDYGYTF. CDR3 in DNA: TGTGCCAGCAGCGTAGGGGGCGACTATGGCTACACCTTC.